This T cell receptor (beta chain) was observed in a study of cytomegalovirus exposure and HLA in healthy donors. As concerns this clone: This same CDR3 is encoded by further DNA sequences in the sample.

With 60 Vbeta and 13 Jbeta primers, the PCR was carried out. The repertoire was sequenced with immunoSEQ multiplex PCR; TCRdb's copy has only in-frame clones and lacks some. The data show tens of thousands of clones, about 84% seen once. Trimming pared 8 bases from V and 6 bases from J, leaving 8 bases between. The CDR3 covers 11 residues. The germline V gene encodes CDR1 MNHEY and CDR2 SVGAGI. The chain has TRBV6-5 and TRBJ2-1; D is perhaps TRBD2 (5 bases). The TCR comes from a girl aged 2-10 years in good health and CMV-seropositive. Specimen: PBMCs. The DNA of the CDR3 is TGTGCCAGCTCGGGGAGCAATGAGCAGTTCTTC. This translates into CASSGSNEQFF.